The present entry profiles one T cell receptor (beta chain) with its context. Its matching antigen is unknown. This sample was taken from a study of T cell repertoires in aging, cancer and after chemotherapy. Across the study: Donors were grouped into six age bands spanning 30 or younger through 70 or older. The full dataset contained approximately 9.6 million TCR reads.

Study-wide points: Compared with age-matched healthy donors, untreated hematological or solid cancer patients showed higher blood TCR clonality.

Amplification of TCR beta used genomic DNA extracted from peripheral blood. Multiplex touch-down PCR with TRB-A/B primers amplified rearranged V-D-J TRB sequences. In TCRdb, the multiplex PCR reads were re-called with MiXCR into one record per CDR3 protein. The sample has roughly 9,800 distinct CDR3 sequences, less than 45% seen once; the top ten hold under 2%. Germline loops: CDR1 SNHLY, CDR2 FYNNEI. CDR3 size: 14 residues. The TCR sequence derives from a human donor in good health. Source material: blood. The chain links TRBV2 to TRBJ2-5; the match to TRBD2 covers 13 bases. The J call could be wrong; TRBJ2-7 is a better fit for the DNA end. The CDR3 DNA is TGTGCCAGCAGCGGGACTAGCGGGGTGAACGAGCAGTACTTC. Translating it yields CASSGTSGVNEQYF.